This T cell receptor (beta chain) was identified in a study of blood T cells in healthy people across ages. PCR was performed a second time for about 6 to 12 cycles using a sample-barcoded 5' primer and a J-beta primer mix. TCRdb analysed the 5' RACE reads with MiXCR anew, one entry per CDR3 protein. The sample contains about 1 million distinct CDR3 sequences, 35% to 50% of which appear only once. CDR1 is GTSNPN and CDR2 is SVGIG in the germline V gene (reference sequence). The CDR3 has 13 residues. Trimming took 0 bases from V and 0 from J, leaving 3 bases between them. Input material: blood. The chain is built from TRBV30 and TRBJ1-5; D uncertain. This TCR was sampled from a woman in her sixties or seventies in good health. This chain's CDR3 is CAWSVDSNQPQHF. The CDR3 nucleotides are TGTGCCTGGAGTGTGGATAGCAATCAGCCCCAGCATTTT.